The 4 T cell receptor beta chains in this list originate from one sample, sequenced in a study of brain T cells in children with intractable seizures. Assay used: immunoSEQ multiplex PCR; TCRdb lists only in-frame clones, some missing. Among about 350,000 clones listed, roughly 93% were seen once. Time point described: blood from clinic visit 5 months post-surgery; TSC patient then seizure free. Here the sequenced sample was peripheral blood, taken approximately 5 months after surgery. The receptor source for this set is a boy under two years old with tuberous sclerosis and intractable seizures.

V usage is TRBV5-1 and J usage is TRBJ2-3; the match to TRBD2 covers 13 bases. From germline, CDR1 is SGHRS and CDR2 YFSETQ. The CDR3 totals 17 residues. The V segment lost 3 bases and the J segment 0 bases; nucleotides outside the gene matches: 4. The CDR3 spells CASSSGLAGASTDTQYF. In nucleotides, the CDR3 is TGCGCCAGCAGCTCCGGACTAGCGGGGGCTAGCACAGATACGCAGTATTTT.

The chain has TRBV19 and TRBJ2-7, with 11 bases identical to TRBD1. The CDR3 runs 16 residues. Germline V lookup: CDR1 LNHDA, CDR2 SQIVND (reference sequence). The junction had 11 bases not matched to a gene; V was cut back by 7 bases and J by 3 bases. The CDR3 here is CASTASSGTGGYEQYF. CDR3 sequence (DNA): TGTGCCAGTACCGCCTCTTCCGGGACAGGGGGCTACGAGCAGTACTTC. Full variable domain (rest looked up from reference TRBV19 and TRBJ2-7): DGGITQSPKYLFRKEGQNVTLSCEQNLNHDAMYWYRQDPGQGLRLIYYSQIVNDFQKGDIAEGYSVSREKKESFPLTVTSAQKNPTAFYLCASTASSGTGGYEQYFGPGTRLTVT.

The rearrangement joins TRBV20-1 to TRBJ2-3, with D unclear. In germline, CDR1 is DFQATT, CDR2 SNEGSKA (reference sequence). V was clipped by 6 bases and J by 4 bases, with 8 bases between them. The CDR3 loop spans 11 amino acids. The CDR3: CSARQPDTQYF. The CDR3 region has the DNA TGCAGTGCCCGTCAACCAGATACGCAGTATTTT.

The sample holds one count of this clone. V is TRBV18 and J is TRBJ2-1, with no clear D. The CDR3 runs to 13 residues. Trimming took off 2 bases at V and 4 bases at J, with 6 bases between the two ends. CDR1 is KGHSH and CDR2 is LQKENI in the germline V gene. In nucleotides, the CDR3 is TGTGCCAGCTCACCAATCAGGTACAATGAGCAGTTCTTC. This gives the protein CASSPIRYNEQFF.